A selection of T cell receptor beta chains follows, all from one sample in a study of blood T cell repertoires in COVID-19. TCRdb keeps only in-frame clones here, not all; method: immunoSEQ multiplex PCR. The table lists some 300,000 clones, approximately 91% of them singletons. The specimen was PBMCs or T cells enriched from blood (not recorded which). The source is a woman aged 25 to 39 who had been exposed to COVID-19. Each CDR3 is given with its conserved first and last residue. The order of the fields is J gene, clone size, D gene, V gene, CDR3 DNA, CDR3 protein. The D gene is left open where the match is weak. Where a row states a size, it is once, few, many or the class of an expanded clone; other rows omit it.

TRBJ2-4 once . TRBV6-5 TGTGCCAGCAGTTCCGCGATCCCCTCGGGAAAAAACATTCAGTACTTC CASSSAIPSGKNIQYF
TRBJ1-4 few TRBD1 TRBV10-3 TGTGCCATCAGTGAGTCATGGACAGGGGGCAATGAAAAACTGTTTTTT CAISESWTGGNEKLFF
TRBJ2-1 . TRBD1 TRBV7-2 TGTGCCAGCACCTCCTGGGACAGGGTTAAGGATGAGCAGTTCTTC CASTSWDRVKDEQFF
TRBJ2-7 few TRBD2 TRBV5-1 TGCGCCAGCAGCCTGGGATCTAGCGGGGGAATGTACGAGCAGTACTTC CASSLGSSGGMYEQYF
TRBJ1-2 . . TRBV5-4 TGTGCCAGCAGCCGAACTCTTCTTGGTGACTATGGCTACACCTTC CASSRTLLGDYGYTF
TRBJ2-5 . . TRBV10-3 TGTGCCATCAGTGGGGGGGATGGGGAGACCCAGTACTTC CAISGGDGETQYF
TRBJ1-2 . TRBD1 TRBV13 TGTGCCAGCAGCTCGGACAGGGGTAACTATGGCTACACCTTC CASSSDRGNYGYTF
TRBJ1-1 . . TRBV7-9 TGTGCCAGCAGCTTAGAGCTGAGCGATGGGAACACTGAAGCTTTCTTT CASSLELSDGNTEAFF
TRBJ1-2 . . TRBV18 TGTGCCAGCTCACCTCTCCGGACAGAATATGGCTACACCTTC CASSPLRTEYGYTF
TRBJ2-5 . . TRBV4-2 TGTGCCAGCAGCCTCGGACAGCGATTCCAAGAGACCCAGTACTTC CASSLGQRFQETQYF
TRBJ2-7 . TRBD1 TRBV12-5 TGTGCTAGTGGTTTGGCGACAGGGTCGAACGAGCAGTACTTC CASGLATGSNEQYF
TRBJ2-3 . . TRBV5-4 TGTGCCAGCAGCCGCCAACTAGATACGCAGTATTTT CASSRQLDTQYF
TRBJ2-3 . TRBD2 TRBV9 TGTGCCAGCAGCGCTGGACTAGCGGGGGGGCGGGATACGCAGTATTTT CASSAGLAGGRDTQYF
TRBJ1-4 . . TRBV14 TGTGCCAGCAGTACACTCAGGGGTGGAAAACTGTTTTTT CASSTLRGGKLFF
TRBJ2-2 . . TRBV19 TGTGCCAGTAGCATCAGGGGTTCGAACACCGGGGAGCTGTTTTTT CASSIRGSNTGELFF
TRBJ2-1 . . TRBV6-6 TGTGCCAGCAGTTGGGGGGGGGCATACAATGAGCAGTTCTTC CASSWGGAYNEQFF
TRBJ1-1 once . TRBV12-3/TRBV12-4 TGTGCCAGCAGATCTACAGTGAACACTGAAGCTTTCTTT CASRSTVNTEAFF
TRBJ2-7 . . TRBV5-1 TGCGCCAGCAGCTGGGGAGGTAGGGAGCACGAGCAGTACTTC CASSWGGREHEQYF
TRBJ1-6 . . TRBV5-1 TGCGCCAGCAGCTTGGTAGGGGATGGGAATTCACCCCTCCACTTT CASSLVGDGNSPLHF
TRBJ2-1 . TRBD1 TRBV7-9 TGTGCCAGCATGCGACAGGGCATGTCCTACAATGAGCAGTTCTTC CASMRQGMSYNEQFF
TRBJ1-5 . . TRBV7-9 TGTGCCAGCAGCTTGGTGGGGGGGCGACAGCCCCAGCATTTT CASSLVGGRQPQHF
TRBJ2-3 . TRBD1 TRBV11-3 TGTGCCAGCAGCTCCTTCGGACAGGGGGCTGGAGATACGCAGTATTTT CASSSFGQGAGDTQYF